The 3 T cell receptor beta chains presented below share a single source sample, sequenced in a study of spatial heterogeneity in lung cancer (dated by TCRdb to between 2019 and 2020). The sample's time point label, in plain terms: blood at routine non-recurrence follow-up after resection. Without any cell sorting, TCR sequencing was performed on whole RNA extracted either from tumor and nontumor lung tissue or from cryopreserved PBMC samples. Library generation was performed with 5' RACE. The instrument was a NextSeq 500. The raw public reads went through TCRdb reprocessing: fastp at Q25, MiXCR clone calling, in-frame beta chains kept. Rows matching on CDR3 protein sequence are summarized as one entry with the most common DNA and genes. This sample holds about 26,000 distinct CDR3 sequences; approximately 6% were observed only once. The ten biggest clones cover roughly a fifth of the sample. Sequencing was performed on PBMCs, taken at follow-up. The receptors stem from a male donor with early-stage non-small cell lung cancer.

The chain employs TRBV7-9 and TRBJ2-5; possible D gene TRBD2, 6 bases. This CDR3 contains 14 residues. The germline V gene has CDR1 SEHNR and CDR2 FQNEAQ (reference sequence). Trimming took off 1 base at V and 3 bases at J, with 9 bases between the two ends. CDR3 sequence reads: CASSLVLAKETQYF. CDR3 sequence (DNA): TGTGCCAGCAGCTTAGTACTAGCTAAAGAGACCCAGTACTTC.

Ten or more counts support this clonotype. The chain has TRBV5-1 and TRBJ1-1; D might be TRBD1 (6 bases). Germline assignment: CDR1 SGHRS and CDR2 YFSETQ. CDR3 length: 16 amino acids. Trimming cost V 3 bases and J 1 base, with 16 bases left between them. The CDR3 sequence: CASSWTSGTTNTEAFF. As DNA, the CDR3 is TGCGCCAGCAGCTGGACCTCCGGGACAACGAACACTGAAGCTTTCTTT. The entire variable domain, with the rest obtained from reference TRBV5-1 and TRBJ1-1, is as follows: KAGVTQTPRYLIKTRGQQVTLSCSPISGHRSVSWYQQTPGQGLQFLFEYFSETQRNKGNFPGRFSGRQFSNSRSEMNVSTLELGDSALYLCASSWTSGTTNTEAFFGQGTRLTVV.

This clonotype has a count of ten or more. The CDR3 sequence: CASSLPGRLRYF. CDR3 coding DNA: TGTGCCAGCAGCCTACCCGGGAGGCTCAGGTATTTT. V and J are TRBV3-1 and TRBJ2-3; 7 bases agree with TRBD2. CDR1 and CDR2 from the germline V gene are LGHDT and YNNKEL (reference sequence). V was clipped by 4 bases and J by 14 bases; unmatched bases: 9. The CDR3 extends over 12 amino acids.